This T cell receptor (beta chain) was profiled in a study of CD4+ T cells in melanoma. A remark on this clone: Its antigen remains unidentified.

The CDR3 contains 15 residues. V was shortened by 3 bases and J by 0 bases, with 9 bases between the two germline ends. Per germline, CDR1 LNHDA and CDR2 SQIVND (reference sequence). General observations from the study: Diverse differentiation states were reported for melanoma neoantigen-specific CD4+ T cells. CD8+ T cell, macrophage and B cell function reportedly correlated with neoantigen-specific CD4+ T cells.

Generated by immunoSEQ multiplex PCR, the TCRdb table keeps only in-frame clones and is missing some. The sample has more than 10,000 clones, roughly two thirds seen once. The sample comprised cells from a culture (not recorded whether cultured in vitro). This TCR was recovered from a human donor with melanoma. The chain couples TRBV19 to TRBJ1-3, with D possibly matching TRBD1 (6 bases). The DNA for the CDR3 is TGTGCCAGTAGTATGGGGGACAACTCTGGAAACACCATATATTTT. It specifies CASSMGDNSGNTIYF.